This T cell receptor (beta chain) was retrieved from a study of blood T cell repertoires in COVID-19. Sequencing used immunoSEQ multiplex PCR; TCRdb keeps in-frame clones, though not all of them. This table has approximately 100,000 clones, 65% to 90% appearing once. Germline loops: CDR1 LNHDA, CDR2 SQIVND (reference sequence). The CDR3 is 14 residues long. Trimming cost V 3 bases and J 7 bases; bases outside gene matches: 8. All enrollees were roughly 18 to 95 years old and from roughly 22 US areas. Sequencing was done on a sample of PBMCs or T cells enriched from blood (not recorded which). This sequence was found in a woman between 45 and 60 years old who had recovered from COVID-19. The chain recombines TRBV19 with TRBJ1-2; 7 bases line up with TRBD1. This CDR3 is CASSMTGRRFGYTF. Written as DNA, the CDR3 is TGTGCCAGTAGTATGACAGGGAGGCGTTTTGGCTACACCTTC.